Presented here are 22 T cell receptor beta chains from one specimen sequenced in a study of T cells in Graves' hyperthyroidism and ophthalmopathy. Amplified TCR beta CDR3 regions came from RNA transcripts. First-round RT-PCR of the TCR CDR3 relied on the HTBI primer set. TCRdb re-called the multiplex PCR reads with MiXCR, one entry per CDR3 protein. The sample includes some 650,000 distinct CDR3 sequences, about a sixth seen only once; the top ten take roughly 3%. Sequenced sample: blood. The receptors here all came from a woman between 40 and 55 years old with Graves' ophthalmopathy.

The table lists this clonotype with many counts. The V and J genes are TRBV6-5 and TRBJ2-7; D unclear. This CDR3 has 14 residues. V lost 0 bases, J lost 3 bases, and 9 bases lay in between. Germline V gene lookup returns CDR1 MNHEY and CDR2 SVGAGI. This CDR3 is CASSYSATSYEQYF. DNA of the CDR3: TGTGCCAGCAGTTACTCGGCCACCAGCTACGAGCAGTACTTC.

This clonotype was observed a few times. The chain carries TRBV9 and TRBJ2-3; 8 positions match TRBD2. The length of the CDR3 is 15 residues. Germline lookup yields CDR1 SGDLS and CDR2 YYNGEE. V gave up 0 bases and J gave up 5 bases; unmatched junction bases: 5. In DNA form, the CDR3 reads TGTGCCAGCAGCGTAGGTCTAGCGGGCGGAGATACGCAGTATTTT. Its translation is CASSVGLAGGDTQYF.

There are a few counts of this clonotype. V is TRBV18 and J is TRBJ2-2; D is possibly TRBD1 (6 bases). Germline V gene sequence: CDR1 KGHSH, CDR2 LQKENI. The germline V and J ends were trimmed by 3 bases and 7 bases, with 15 bases remaining between them. The CDR3 length is 15 residues. The CDR3 loop reads CASSPVQGPGGELFF. The CDR3 DNA follows: TGTGCCAGCTCACCGGTTCAGGGGCCCGGCGGGGAGCTGTTTTTT. The full variable domain, its missing parts supplied by reference TRBV18 and TRBJ2-2, is NAGVMQNPRHLVRRRGQEARLRCSPMKGHSHVYWYRQLPEEGLKFMVYLQKENIIDESGMPKERFSAEFPKEGPSILRIQQVVRGDSAAYFCASSPVQGPGGELFFGEGSRLTVL.

The CDR3: CASSYSIRANEKLFF. For the CDR3, the DNA is TGTGCCAGCAGTTACTCGATCAGGGCTAATGAAAAACTGTTTTTT. J is TRBJ1-4 and V is TRBV6-5, with D possibly being TRBD1 (5 bases). V gave up 0 bases and J gave up 3 bases, with 8 bases separating them. Per germline, CDR1 MNHEY and CDR2 SVGAGI. The CDR3 is 15 residues long.

This clonotype was detected a few times. The chain links TRBV27 to TRBJ2-7; D unresolved. The V gene lost 8 bases and the J gene lost 2 bases, with 19 bases spanning the gap. The length of the CDR3 is 15 residues. CDR1 is MNHEY and CDR2 is SMNVEV in the germline V gene (reference sequence). DNA for the CDR3: TGTGCCAGCGCGAGCCGGGTCCCAGGCCCCTACGAGCAGTACTTC. Residues: CASASRVPGPYEQYF.

This clonotype showed up many times. V usage is TRBV6-6 and J usage is TRBJ2-5; tentatively, D is TRBD1 (5 bases). Deletions cut 0 bases from V and 5 bases from J, with 10 bases between. The CDR3 consists of 14 residues. Germline assignment: CDR1 MNHNY and CDR2 SVGAGI (reference sequence). Written as DNA, the CDR3 is TGTGCCAGCAGTTACTCTACCAGGGCGGAGACCCAGTACTTC. It is translated as CASSYSTRAETQYF.

The chain links TRBV10-3 to TRBJ2-7; 7 bases map to TRBD1. The germline CDR1 and CDR2 sequences are ENHRY and SYGVKD. Germline trimming cut 2 bases from V and 1 base from J; bases unmatched to any gene: 5. The CDR3 loop spans 15 amino acids. The CDR3 here is CAISEPNRGSYEQYF. CDR3 DNA sequence: TGTGCCATCAGTGAGCCTAACAGGGGATCCTACGAGCAGTACTTC.

The V and J genes are TRBV20-1 and TRBJ2-7; no clear D. This CDR3 contains 14 residues. Germline CDR1 is DFQATT and CDR2 is SNEGSKA (reference sequence). The V gene lost 3 bases and the J gene lost 3 bases, with 15 bases spanning the gap. CDR3 sequence (DNA): TGCAGTGCTAGTAATCCCGTGTCGTTCTACGAGCAGTACTTC. Amino acids: CSASNPVSFYEQYF.

In its sample, this clonotype was seen many times. The chain recombines TRBV6-1 with TRBJ1-2; no clear D gene. The CDR3 is 13 amino acids. The V gene lost 9 bases and the J gene lost 6 bases, with 17 bases spanning the gap. Germline assignment: CDR1 MNHNS and CDR2 SASEGT. CDR3 nucleotide sequence: TGTGCCAGTTCCGTGGGTGAGGCGGATGGCTACACCTTC. Its translation is CASSVGEADGYTF.

This clonotype was picked up many times. The chain employs TRBV11-2 and TRBJ2-1; 10 bases agree with TRBD2. Trimming took 2 bases from V and 5 from J; bases not matched to a gene: 9. Germline lookup yields CDR1 SGHAT and CDR2 FQNNGV. The CDR3 is 17 residues long. CDR3 coding DNA: TGTGCCAGCAGCTTAAGAACCTTAGCGGGAGGCCACAATGAGCAGTTCTTC. Residues: CASSLRTLAGGHNEQFF.

This clonotype came up many times. The V gene is TRBV7-2, the J gene TRBJ1-4; 10 bases agree with TRBD1. V trimming: 3 bases; J trimming: 7 bases; junction bases outside the gene matches: 5. The length of the CDR3 is 15 residues. The germline V gene encodes CDR1 SGHTA and CDR2 FQGNSA. CDR3 in DNA: TGTGCCAGCAGCTTTTCCGGGACAGGGGTTGAAAAACTGTTTTTT. This translates into CASSFSGTGVEKLFF.

The chain uses TRBV6-9 and TRBJ2-3; no clear D. The CDR3 spans 15 residues. The germline V gene has CDR1 MNHGY and CDR2 SVAAGI. Trimming removed 3 bases from V and 0 bases from J, with 10 bases in between. The CDR3 DNA sequence: TGTGCCAGCAGTTACCCTTCGACCAGCACAGATACGCAGTATTTT. Translation: CASSYPSTSTDTQYF.

The chain carries TRBV5-1 and TRBJ2-1, with 11 nucleotides matching TRBD1. The germline CDR1 and CDR2 sequences are SGHRS and YFSETQ. The J segment lost 0 bases and the V segment lost 2 bases, leaving 13 bases of the junction unmatched. There are 20 residues in the CDR3. CDR3 in amino acids: CASSLGPGTGGDSSYNEQFF. The CDR3 DNA reads TGCGCCAGCAGCTTAGGGCCGGGGACAGGGGGTGACAGCTCCTACAATGAGCAGTTCTTC.

Many counts were recorded for this clonotype. The chain uses TRBV5-6 and TRBJ1-1, with TRBD1 as a possible D gene (5 bases). This CDR3 has 13 amino acids. CDR1 and CDR2 (germline): SGHDT, YYEEEE. V lost 8 bases to trimming and J lost 2 bases, with 13 bases between them. The chain's CDR3 is CARIDSLNTEAFF. CDR3 nucleotide sequence: TGTGCCAGAATCGACAGCCTCAACACTGAAGCTTTCTTT.

This clonotype has a count of ten or more. The chain joins TRBV27 to TRBJ1-1; D is ambiguous. With 6 bases removed from V and 0 bases from J, the gap between germline ends came to 11 bases. The germline CDR1 and CDR2 sequences are MNHEY and SMNVEV (reference sequence). The CDR3 contains 14 residues. The CDR3 region is CASSPRSMNTEAFF. The CDR3 nucleotides are TGTGCCAGCAGCCCAAGGAGTATGAACACTGAAGCTTTCTTT.

This clonotype was observed at least ten times. This chain joins TRBV5-1 and TRBJ1-5, with TRBD1 matching over 7 bases. There are 16 residues in the CDR3. J gave up 3 bases and V 0 bases, and 6 bases lay outside the gene matches. Germline V CDR1 and CDR2: SGHRS, YFSETQ. The CDR3 loop is CASSLGAGGTNQPQHF. For the CDR3, the DNA is TGCGCCAGCAGCTTGGGGGCAGGGGGTACCAATCAGCCCCAGCATTTT.

This clonotype was seen ten or more times. The rearrangement uses TRBV7-8 and TRBJ2-1; D possibly matches TRBD1 or TRBD2 (5 bases each). The CDR3 covers 15 residues. The germline V gene has CDR1 SGHVS and CDR2 FQNEAQ. Trimming took 5 bases from V and 0 from J, leaving 11 bases between them. DNA for the CDR3: TGTGCCAGCAGCCGGGACGTTTCCTCCTACAATGAGCAGTTCTTC. It specifies CASSRDVSSYNEQFF.

The V gene is TRBV6-1, the J gene TRBJ2-7; a possible D gene is TRBD2 (5 bases). The CDR3 spans 14 residues. The V gene lost 5 bases and the J gene lost 6 bases, with 17 bases spanning the gap. Germline V gene lookup returns CDR1 MNHNS and CDR2 SASEGT. The CDR3 sequence is CASSFGMSTFEQYF. The DNA of the CDR3 is TGTGCCAGCAGTTTCGGGATGAGCACTTTCGAGCAGTACTTC.

This clonotype was counted ten times or more. The CDR3 DNA is TGTGCCAGCAGGGCGAGGAGGGCCGCGCCTCAAGAGACCCAGTACTTC. Translating gives CASRARRAAPQETQYF. This chain uses TRBV7-2 with TRBJ2-5, with D possibly matching TRBD2 (6 bases). The length of the CDR3 is 16 residues. The V gene's germline CDR1 is SGHTA and CDR2 FQGNSA. V was pared by 6 bases and J by 2 bases, with 19 bases between.

The chain carries TRBV12-3 or TRBV12-4 and TRBJ2-5; TRBD1 matches 7 bases. The CDR3 consists of 13 residues. Trimming at V came to 5 bases and at J to 4 bases, leaving 4 bases not matched to a gene. CDR3 sequence: CASSKTGRETQYF. The CDR3 coding sequence is TGTGCCAGCAGTAAGACAGGGAGAGAGACCCAGTACTTC.

The rearrangement uses TRBV3-1 and TRBJ2-5, with 8 nucleotides matching TRBD2. From germline, CDR1 is LGHDT and CDR2 YNNKEL (reference sequence). The CDR3 is 17 residues long. V trimming: 2 bases; J trimming: 2 bases; junction bases outside the gene matches: 10. The CDR3 DNA is TGTGCCAGCAGCCAATCCCTCGCGACTAGCGCACAAGAGACCCAGTACTTC. Its translation is CASSQSLATSAQETQYF.

This clonotype has more than one count but fewer than ten. The gene calls are TRBV3-1 and TRBJ2-3; D unresolved. The CDR3 is 15 amino acids. Trimming shortened V by 1 base and J by 2 bases, and 10 bases separated the two germline ends. Germline V gene data show CDR1 as LGHDT and CDR2 as YNNKEL (reference sequence). The CDR3 nucleotides read TGTGCCAGCAGCCAAGCTTCGGATGACACAGATACGCAGTATTTT. Its protein product is CASSQASDDTDTQYF.